Listed below are T cell receptor beta chains from one sample, sequenced in a study of response to subunit inactivated influenza vaccine. TCRdb passed the RT-PCR reads through MiXCR, listing each CDR3 protein once. The data hold about 520,000 distinct CDR3 sequences, with approximately 11% observed a single time. Sequenced material: PBMCs from blood, taken roughly 48 days after vaccination. These receptors all come from a man between 45 and 60 years old who received an inactivated influenza vaccine. CDR3s leave out the opening cysteine and the closing phenylalanine or tryptophan. The order of the fields is CDR3 length, V gene, CDR3 protein.

cdr3_length: 13; v_call: TRBV13; cdr3_aa: ASSSILAGDNEQF
cdr3_length: 12; v_call: TRBV7-2; cdr3_aa: ASSLGGRAETQY
cdr3_length: 12; v_call: TRBV29-1; cdr3_aa: SVRPPTGQETQY
cdr3_length: 13; v_call: TRBV7-2; cdr3_aa: ASSGWDRGDGELF
cdr3_length: 10; v_call: TRBV7-2; cdr3_aa: ASSRRGEKLF
cdr3_length: 13; v_call: TRBV5-1; cdr3_aa: ASSREQGSISEQY
cdr3_length: 15; v_call: TRBV14; cdr3_aa: ASSQELFGATRRCYT
cdr3_length: 15; v_call: TRBV4-1; cdr3_aa: ASSPFGRVQGTDTQY
cdr3_length: 15; v_call: TRBV11-2; cdr3_aa: ASSLGVGFGSTDTQY
cdr3_length: 13; v_call: TRBV20-1; cdr3_aa: CAREMGQGVYGYT
cdr3_length: 11; v_call: TRBV12-3/TRBV12-4; cdr3_aa: ATSPTSTDTQY
cdr3_length: 14; v_call: TRBV4-3; cdr3_aa: ASSREVAGTYNEQF
cdr3_length: 12; v_call: TRBV12-3/TRBV12-4; cdr3_aa: ASSLYGGRQPQH
cdr3_length: 12; v_call: TRBV7-2; cdr3_aa: ASSYRDRGHTQY
cdr3_length: 12; v_call: TRBV29-1; cdr3_aa: SVGQGAYTGELF
cdr3_length: 13; v_call: TRBV5-1; cdr3_aa: ASSLTTQGNTEAF
cdr3_length: 12; v_call: TRBV28; cdr3_aa: ASRELEFSYEQY
cdr3_length: 14; v_call: TRBV5-5; cdr3_aa: ASSGSSGPNTGELF
cdr3_length: 13; v_call: TRBV5-8; cdr3_aa: ASSAGIYSNQPQH
cdr3_length: 13; v_call: TRBV7-2; cdr3_aa: ASSSGLAGVDTQY
cdr3_length: 14; v_call: TRBV18; cdr3_aa: ASSLTPGRSSYEQY
cdr3_length: 9; v_call: TRBV12-3/TRBV12-4; cdr3_aa: ASSKGWVQY
cdr3_length: 12; v_call: TRBV6-1; cdr3_aa: ASTPTGMNTEAF
cdr3_length: 13; v_call: TRBV18; cdr3_aa: ASSPRQGTFYGYT
cdr3_length: 14; v_call: TRBV20-1; cdr3_aa: SARGRGPEENTEAF
cdr3_length: 14; v_call: TRBV20-1; cdr3_aa: SAREKLQQLTYEQY
cdr3_length: 14; v_call: TRBV4-3; cdr3_aa: ASSQDDSGSSYEQY
cdr3_length: 11; v_call: TRBV10-3; cdr3_aa: AISAGSQETQY
cdr3_length: 13; v_call: TRBV27; cdr3_aa: ASRGVRGQGSPLH
cdr3_length: 15; v_call: TRBV30; cdr3_aa: AWSDYRRTSGNYEQY
cdr3_length: 13; v_call: TRBV18; cdr3_aa: ASSAGTGSGITIY
cdr3_length: 11; v_call: TRBV4-2; cdr3_aa: ASSRARLGEQF
cdr3_length: 11; v_call: TRBV29-1; cdr3_aa: SVRGVYVWEQF
cdr3_length: 11; v_call: TRBV29-1; cdr3_aa: SVEERGMGEQF
cdr3_length: 13; v_call: TRBV6-1; cdr3_aa: ASSHRDRGRETQY
cdr3_length: 13; v_call: TRBV5-1; cdr3_aa: ASRLNREPSYEQY
cdr3_length: 13; v_call: TRBV27; cdr3_aa: ASSLVGGIYNEQF
cdr3_length: 12; v_call: TRBV5-1; cdr3_aa: ASSQGGPPETQY
cdr3_length: 14; v_call: TRBV7-2; cdr3_aa: ASSLYSGLKPETQY
cdr3_length: 13; v_call: TRBV10-3; cdr3_aa: AISDGSGRANEQF